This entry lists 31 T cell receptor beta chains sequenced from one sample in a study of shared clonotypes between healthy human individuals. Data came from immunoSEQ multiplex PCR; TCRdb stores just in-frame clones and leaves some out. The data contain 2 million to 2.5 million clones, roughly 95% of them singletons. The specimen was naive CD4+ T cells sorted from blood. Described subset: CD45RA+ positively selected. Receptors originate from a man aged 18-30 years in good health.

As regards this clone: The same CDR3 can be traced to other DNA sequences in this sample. The CDR3 region is CASSLLNEKLFF. CDR3 coding DNA: TGTGCCAGCAGTTTACTTAATGAAAAACTGTTTTTT. This chain uses TRBV28 with TRBJ1-4; D call uncertain. V lost 2 bases and J lost 4, with 2 bases in between. Germline lookup yields CDR1 MDHEN and CDR2 SYDVKM. The CDR3 contains 12 residues.

The CDR3 region has the DNA TGTGCCAGCAGCAAGGACGGGGGCGCACCCTACGAGCAGTACTTC. Its protein product is CASSKDGGAPYEQYF. The chain joins TRBV2 to TRBJ2-7, with D perhaps matching TRBD1 or TRBD2 (6 bases each). Trimming took off 6 bases at V and 2 bases at J, with 17 bases between the two ends. The germline gives CDR1 SNHLY, CDR2 FYNNEI. This CDR3 has 15 residues.

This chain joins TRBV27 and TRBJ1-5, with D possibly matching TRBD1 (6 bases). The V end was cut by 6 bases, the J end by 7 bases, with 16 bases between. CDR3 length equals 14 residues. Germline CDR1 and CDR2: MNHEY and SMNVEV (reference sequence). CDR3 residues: CASRPGHQRQPQHF. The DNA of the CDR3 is TGTGCCAGCAGACCGGGACACCAGAGGCAGCCCCAGCATTTT.

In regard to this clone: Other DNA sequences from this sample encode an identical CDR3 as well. The CDR3: CASSLRPPETQYF. The CDR3 coding sequence is TGTGCCAGCAGCTTGAGGCCCCCAGAGACCCAGTACTTC. The J gene is TRBJ2-5, the V gene TRBV5-6; D is unclear. Germline CDR1 is SGHDT and CDR2 is YYEEEE. The CDR3 is 13 residues long. Trimming cost V 1 base and J 4 bases, with 8 bases left between them.

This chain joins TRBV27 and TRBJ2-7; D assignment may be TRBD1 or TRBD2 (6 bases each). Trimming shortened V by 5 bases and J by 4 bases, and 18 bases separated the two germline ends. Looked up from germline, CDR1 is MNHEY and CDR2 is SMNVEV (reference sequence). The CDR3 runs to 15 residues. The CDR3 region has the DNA TGTGCCAGCAGTCTCCAGACAGGCGCGGGGTACGAGCAGTACTTC. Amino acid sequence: CASSLQTGAGYEQYF.

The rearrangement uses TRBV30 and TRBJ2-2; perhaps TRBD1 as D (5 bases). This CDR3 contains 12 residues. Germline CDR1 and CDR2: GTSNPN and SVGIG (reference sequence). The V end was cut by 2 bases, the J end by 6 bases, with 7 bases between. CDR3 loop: CAWSLGAGELFF. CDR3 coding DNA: TGTGCCTGGAGTCTAGGGGCCGGGGAGCTGTTTTTT.

The CDR3 sequence: CASSLALGTSGTSLYEQYF. In nucleotides, the CDR3 is TGTGCCAGCAGCTTAGCGCTTGGGACTAGCGGGACCTCCCTCTACGAGCAGTACTTC. The rearrangement joins TRBV7-2 to TRBJ2-7, with TRBD2 matching over 13 bases. The V gene end was trimmed by 0 bases and the J gene end by 3 bases; junction bases not matched to a gene: 11. Germline CDR1 reads SGHTA; CDR2 reads FQGNSA. CDR3 length equals 19 residues.

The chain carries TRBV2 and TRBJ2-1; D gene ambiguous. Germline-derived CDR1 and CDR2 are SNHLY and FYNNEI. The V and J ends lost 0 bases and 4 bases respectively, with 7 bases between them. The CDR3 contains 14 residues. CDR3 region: CASSEASIYNEQFF. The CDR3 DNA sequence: TGTGCCAGCAGTGAAGCAAGCATTTACAATGAGCAGTTCTTC.

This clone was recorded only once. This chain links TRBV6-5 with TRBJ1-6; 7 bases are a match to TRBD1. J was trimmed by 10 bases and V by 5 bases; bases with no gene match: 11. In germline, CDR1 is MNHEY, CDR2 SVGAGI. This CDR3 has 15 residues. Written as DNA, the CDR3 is TGTGCCAGCAGTCCCCGGGACAGACGTGGCTCACCCCTCCACTTT. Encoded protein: CASSPRDRRGSPLHF.

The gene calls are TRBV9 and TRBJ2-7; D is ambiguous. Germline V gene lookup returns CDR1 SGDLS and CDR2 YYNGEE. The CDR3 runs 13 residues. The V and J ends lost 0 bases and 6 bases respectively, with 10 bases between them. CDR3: CASSVGLSSEQYF. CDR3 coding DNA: TGTGCCAGCAGCGTAGGGTTGAGCTCCGAGCAGTACTTC.

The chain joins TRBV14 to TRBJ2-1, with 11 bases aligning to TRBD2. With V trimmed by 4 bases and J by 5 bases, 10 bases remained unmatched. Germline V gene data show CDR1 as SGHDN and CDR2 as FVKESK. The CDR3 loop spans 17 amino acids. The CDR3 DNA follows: TGTGCCAGCAGCCCGCGCCGGGGACTAGCGGTACACAATGAGCAGTTCTTC. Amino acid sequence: CASSPRRGLAVHNEQFF.

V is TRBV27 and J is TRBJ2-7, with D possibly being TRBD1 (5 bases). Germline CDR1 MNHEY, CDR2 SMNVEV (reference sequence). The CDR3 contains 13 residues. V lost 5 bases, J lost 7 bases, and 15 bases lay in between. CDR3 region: CASSDTGLREQYF. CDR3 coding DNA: TGTGCCAGCAGTGATACAGGTCTCCGGGAGCAGTACTTC.

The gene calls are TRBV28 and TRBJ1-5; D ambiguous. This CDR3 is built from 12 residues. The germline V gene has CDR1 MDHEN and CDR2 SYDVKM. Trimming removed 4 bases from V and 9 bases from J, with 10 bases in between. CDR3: CASSWLGGPQHF. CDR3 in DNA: TGTGCCAGCAGTTGGTTGGGTGGGCCCCAGCATTTT. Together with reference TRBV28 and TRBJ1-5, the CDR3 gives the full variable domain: DVKVTQSSRYLVKRTGEKVFLECVQDMDHENMFWYRQDPGLGLRLIYFSYDVKMKEKGDIPEGYSVSREKKERFSLILESASTNQTSMYLCASSWLGGPQHFGDGTRLSIL.

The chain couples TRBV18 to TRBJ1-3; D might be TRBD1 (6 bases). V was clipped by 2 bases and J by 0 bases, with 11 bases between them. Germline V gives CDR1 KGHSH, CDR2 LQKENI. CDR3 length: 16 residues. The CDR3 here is CASSPSRGGSGNTIYF. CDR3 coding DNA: TGTGCCAGCTCACCATCACGAGGGGGCTCTGGAAACACCATATATTTT.

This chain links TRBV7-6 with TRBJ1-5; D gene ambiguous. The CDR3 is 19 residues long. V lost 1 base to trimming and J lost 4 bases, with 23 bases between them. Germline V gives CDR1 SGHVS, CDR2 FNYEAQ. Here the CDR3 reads CASSLVARPRTAANQPQHF. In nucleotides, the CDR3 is TGTGCCAGCAGCTTAGTCGCCCGGCCAAGGACCGCCGCTAATCAGCCCCAGCATTTT.

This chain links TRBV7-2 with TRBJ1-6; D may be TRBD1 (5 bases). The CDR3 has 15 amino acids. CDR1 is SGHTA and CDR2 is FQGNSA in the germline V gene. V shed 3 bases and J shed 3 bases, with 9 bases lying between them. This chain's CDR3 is CASSLGDGYNSPLHF. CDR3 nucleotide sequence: TGTGCCAGCAGCTTGGGGGACGGCTATAATTCACCCCTCCACTTT.

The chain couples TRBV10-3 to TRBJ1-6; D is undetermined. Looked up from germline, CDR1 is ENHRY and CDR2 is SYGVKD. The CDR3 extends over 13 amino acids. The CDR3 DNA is TGTGCTACCACGAGTTCAAATAATTCACCCCTCCACTTT. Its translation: CATTSSNNSPLHF.

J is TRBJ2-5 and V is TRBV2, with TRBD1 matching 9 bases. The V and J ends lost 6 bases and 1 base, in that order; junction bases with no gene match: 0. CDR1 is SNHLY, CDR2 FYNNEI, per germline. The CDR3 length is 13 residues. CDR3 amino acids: CASRTGGQETQYF. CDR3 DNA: TGTGCCAGCAGGACAGGGGGCCAAGAGACCCAGTACTTC. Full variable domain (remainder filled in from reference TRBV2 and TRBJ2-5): EPEVTQTPSHQVTQMGQEVILRCVPISNHLYFYWYRQILGQKVEFLVSFYNNEISEKSEIFDDQFSVERPDGSNFTLKIRSTKLEDSAMYFCASRTGGQETQYFGPGTRLLVL.

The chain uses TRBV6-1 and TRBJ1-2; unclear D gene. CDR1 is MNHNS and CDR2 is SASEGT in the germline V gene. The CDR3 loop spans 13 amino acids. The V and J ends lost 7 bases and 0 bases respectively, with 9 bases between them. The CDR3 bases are TGTGCCAGCAAACCCACGCCTAACTATGGCTACACCTTC. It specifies CASKPTPNYGYTF.

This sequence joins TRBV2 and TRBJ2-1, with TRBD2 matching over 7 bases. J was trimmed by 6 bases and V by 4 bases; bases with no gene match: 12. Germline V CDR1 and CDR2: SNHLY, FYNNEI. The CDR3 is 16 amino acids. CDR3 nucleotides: TGTGCCAGCAGTGGGCAAGCGGGGCCCCTCTCCAATGAGCAGTTCTTC. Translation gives CASSGQAGPLSNEQFF.

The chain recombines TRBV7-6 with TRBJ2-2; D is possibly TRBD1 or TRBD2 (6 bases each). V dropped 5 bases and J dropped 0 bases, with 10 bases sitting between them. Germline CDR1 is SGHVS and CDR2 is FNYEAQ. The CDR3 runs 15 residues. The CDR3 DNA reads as TGTGCCAGCAGCCGGGGGCTACCGAACACCGGGGAGCTGTTTTTT. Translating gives CASSRGLPNTGELFF.

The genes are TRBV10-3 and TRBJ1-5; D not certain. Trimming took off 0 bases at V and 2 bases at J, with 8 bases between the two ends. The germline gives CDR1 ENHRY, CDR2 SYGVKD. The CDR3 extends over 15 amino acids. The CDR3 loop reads CAISESRGGNQPQHF. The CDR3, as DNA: TGTGCCATCAGTGAGTCCCGGGGTGGCAATCAGCCCCAGCATTTT.

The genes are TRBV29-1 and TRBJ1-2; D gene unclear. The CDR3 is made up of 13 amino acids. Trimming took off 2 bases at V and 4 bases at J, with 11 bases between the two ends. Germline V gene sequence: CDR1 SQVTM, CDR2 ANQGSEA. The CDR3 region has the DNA TGCAGCGTTGAAAAGCCGTACGGCTATGGCTACACCTTC. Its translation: CSVEKPYGYGYTF.

The chain's CDR3 is CSVEGQGDAGYTF. The CDR3 DNA reads as TGCAGCGTTGAGGGACAGGGGGATGCTGGCTACACCTTC. The chain recombines TRBV29-1 with TRBJ1-2, with TRBD1 matching over 11 bases. V gave up 3 bases and J gave up 7 bases; unmatched junction bases: 4. Germline V gene sequence: CDR1 SQVTM, CDR2 ANQGSEA. The CDR3 extends over 13 amino acids.

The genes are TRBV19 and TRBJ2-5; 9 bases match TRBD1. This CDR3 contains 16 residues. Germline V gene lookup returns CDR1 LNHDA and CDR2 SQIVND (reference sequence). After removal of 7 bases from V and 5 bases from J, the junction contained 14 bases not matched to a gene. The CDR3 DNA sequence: TGTGCCAGTACTCCCAGCCTCGACAGGGGGACGGAGACCCAGTACTTC. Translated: CASTPSLDRGTETQYF. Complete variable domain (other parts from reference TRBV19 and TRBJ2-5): DGGITQSPKYLFRKEGQNVTLSCEQNLNHDAMYWYRQDPGQGLRLIYYSQIVNDFQKGDIAEGYSVSREKKESFPLTVTSAQKNPTAFYLCASTPSLDRGTETQYFGPGTRLLVL.

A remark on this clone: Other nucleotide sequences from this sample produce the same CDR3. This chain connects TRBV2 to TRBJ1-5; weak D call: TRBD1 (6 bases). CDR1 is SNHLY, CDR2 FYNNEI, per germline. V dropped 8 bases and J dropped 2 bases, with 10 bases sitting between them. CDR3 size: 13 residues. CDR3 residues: CASRGGGNQPQHF. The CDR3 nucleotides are TGTGCCAGCCGAGGGGGGGGCAATCAGCCCCAGCATTTT. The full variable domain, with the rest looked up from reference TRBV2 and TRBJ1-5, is EPEVTQTPSHQVTQMGQEVILRCVPISNHLYFYWYRQILGQKVEFLVSFYNNEISEKSEIFDDQFSVERPDGSNFTLKIRSTKLEDSAMYFCASRGGGNQPQHFGDGTRLSIL.

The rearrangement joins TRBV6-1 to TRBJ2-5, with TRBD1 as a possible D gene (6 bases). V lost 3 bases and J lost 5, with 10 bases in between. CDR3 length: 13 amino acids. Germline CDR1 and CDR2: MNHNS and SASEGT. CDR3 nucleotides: TGTGCCAGCAGTGATGACAGGTGGGAGACCCAGTACTTC. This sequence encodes CASSDDRWETQYF.

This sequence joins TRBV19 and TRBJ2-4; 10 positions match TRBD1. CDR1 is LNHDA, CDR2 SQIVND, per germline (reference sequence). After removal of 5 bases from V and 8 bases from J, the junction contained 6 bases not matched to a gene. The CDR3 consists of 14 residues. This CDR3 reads CASSVPGQGYIQYF. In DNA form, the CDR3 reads TGTGCCAGTAGTGTCCCGGGACAGGGGTACATTCAGTACTTC.

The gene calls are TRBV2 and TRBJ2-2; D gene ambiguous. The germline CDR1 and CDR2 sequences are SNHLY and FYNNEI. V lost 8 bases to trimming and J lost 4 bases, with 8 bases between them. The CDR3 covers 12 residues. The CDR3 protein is CASRWGTGELFF. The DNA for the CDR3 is TGTGCCAGCCGTTGGGGCACCGGGGAGCTGTTTTTT.

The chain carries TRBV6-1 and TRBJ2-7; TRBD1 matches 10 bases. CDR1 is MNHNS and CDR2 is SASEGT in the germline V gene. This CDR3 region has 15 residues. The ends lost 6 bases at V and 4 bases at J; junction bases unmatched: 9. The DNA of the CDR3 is TGTGCCAGCAGGGAGGGCGGGACAGGGGCTTACGAGCAGTACTTC. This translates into CASREGGTGAYEQYF.

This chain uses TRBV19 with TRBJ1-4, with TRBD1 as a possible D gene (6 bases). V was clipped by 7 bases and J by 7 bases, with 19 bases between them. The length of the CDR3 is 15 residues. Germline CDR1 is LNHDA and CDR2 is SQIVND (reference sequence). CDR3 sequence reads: CASTRGNRAGEKLFF. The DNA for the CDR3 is TGTGCCAGTACAAGAGGAAACAGGGCGGGTGAAAAACTGTTTTTT. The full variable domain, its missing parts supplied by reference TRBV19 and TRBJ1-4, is DGGITQSPKYLFRKEGQNVTLSCEQNLNHDAMYWYRQDPGQGLRLIYYSQIVNDFQKGDIAEGYSVSREKKESFPLTVTSAQKNPTAFYLCASTRGNRAGEKLFFGSGTQLSVL.